Listed below are T cell receptor beta chains from one sample, sequenced in a study of blood T cell repertoires in COVID-19. Repertoires were generated with immunoSEQ multiplex PCR, while TCRdb's copy carries only in-frame clones and drops some. This sample carries roughly 200,000 clones, around four fifths of them seen once, and the ten largest clones take 4.8%. The specimen was PBMCs or T cells enriched from blood (not recorded which). The receptors derive from a woman in her forties or fifties who had been exposed to COVID-19. Both conserved end residues are part of each CDR3. Each record gives: clone size, V gene, J gene, D gene, CDR3 protein, CDR3 DNA. The D gene is left open where the match is weak. Clone size appears in some rows only: once, few, many, or a class for an expanded clone.

-	TRBV7-2	TRBJ2-5	TRBD2	CASSLVGLAGGPLGGTQYF	TGTGCCAGCAGCTTAGTAGGGCTAGCGGGGGGGCCCCTGGGTGGAACCCAGTACTTC
-	TRBV5-4	TRBJ2-5	-	CASSLQVKGETQYF	TGTGCCAGCAGCTTACAGGTGAAGGGGGAGACCCAGTACTTC
-	TRBV4-1	TRBJ1-5	-	CASSSGNGQPQHF	TGCGCCAGCAGCTCAGGGAACGGTCAGCCCCAGCATTTT
-	TRBV18	TRBJ1-3	-	CASSPDSSGNTIYF	TGTGCCAGCTCACCGGACAGCTCTGGAAACACCATATATTTT
few	TRBV19	TRBJ2-1	TRBD2	CASSMPRGLIGNEQFF	TGTGCCAGTAGTATGCCCCGGGGACTAATAGGGAATGAGCAGTTCTTC
-	TRBV19	TRBJ2-1	-	CASSRPNRPSYNEQFF	TGTGCCAGTAGTCGCCCTAACAGGCCATCCTACAATGAGCAGTTCTTC
-	TRBV27	TRBJ2-7	-	CASSLGGGGLYEQYF	TGTGCCAGCAGTCTCGGAGGGGGGGGGCTCTACGAGCAGTACTTC
once	TRBV7-3	TRBJ1-1	TRBD1	CASSETGYTEAFF	TGTGCCAGCAGCGAGACAGGGTACACTGAAGCTTTCTTT
-	TRBV12-3/TRBV12-4	TRBJ1-5	-	CASTYSNQPQHF	TGTGCCAGCACCTATAGCAATCAGCCCCAGCATTTT
-	TRBV29-1	TRBJ1-3	-	CSVAQGRAGNTIYF	TGCAGCGTTGCGCAGGGAAGAGCTGGAAACACCATATATTTT
few	TRBV7-2	TRBJ2-1	TRBD2	CASSSSGGPNEQFF	TGTGCCAGCAGCTCTAGCGGGGGGCCCAATGAGCAGTTCTTC
-	TRBV5-6	TRBJ1-2	TRBD1	CASSLGQGNLGYTF	TGTGCCAGCAGCCTCGGACAGGGAAATTTGGGCTACACCTTC
-	TRBV4-1	TRBJ2-7	TRBD1	CASSPTPGQGANEQYF	TGCGCCAGCAGCCCTACACCGGGACAGGGAGCAAACGAGCAGTACTTC
many	TRBV13	TRBJ1-1	TRBD1	CASSKWGQGDTEAFF	TGTGCCAGCAGTAAATGGGGACAGGGGGACACTGAAGCTTTCTTT
-	TRBV7-9	TRBJ1-1	-	CASSLKRALNTEAFF	TGTGCCAGCAGCCTCAAGAGGGCCTTGAACACTGAAGCTTTCTTT
once	TRBV2	TRBJ2-3	TRBD2	CASSESAGGGTQYF	TGTGCCAGCAGTGAAAGCGCGGGGGGTGGTACGCAGTATTTT
-	TRBV5-6	TRBJ1-1	-	CASSWRTENTEAFF	TGTGCCAGCAGCTGGAGGACGGAGAACACTGAAGCTTTCTTT
-	TRBV11-2	TRBJ1-4	-	CASSPQGFRQNEKLFF	TGTGCCAGCAGCCCGCAGGGGTTCCGCCAAAATGAAAAACTGTTTTTT
-	TRBV5-6	TRBJ2-1	TRBD2	CASSSGLADEQFF	TGTGCCAGCAGCTCTGGACTAGCCGATGAGCAGTTCTTC
-	TRBV5-6	TRBJ2-1	TRBD2	CASSLASASGGKEQFF	TGTGCCAGCAGCTTGGCCTCGGCTAGCGGGGGAAAAGAGCAGTTCTTC
few	TRBV7-2	TRBJ1-2	TRBD1	CASSLTADRPVKGYTF	TGTGCCAGCAGCTTAACCGCGGACAGGCCCGTCAAGGGCTACACCTTC
few	TRBV4-2	TRBJ2-1	-	CASSQGGTGAGRNEQFF	TGTGCCAGCAGCCAAGGGGGTACCGGCGCGGGGAGGAATGAGCAGTTCTTC
-	TRBV27	TRBJ1-1	TRBD1	CASSLYRGGTEAFF	TGTGCCAGCAGTTTATACAGGGGCGGAACTGAAGCTTTCTTT
-	TRBV3-1/TRBV3-2	TRBJ2-2	TRBD2	CATSRGGSNTGELFF	TGTGCCACCTCACGGGGGGGGAGCAACACCGGGGAGCTGTTTTTT
-	TRBV13	TRBJ1-2	TRBD1	CASSTGTGDSSSNYGYTF	TGTGCCAGCAGCACCGGGACAGGTGATTCCTCTTCTAACTATGGCTACACCTTC
once	TRBV2	TRBJ2-7	TRBD1	CASTGDSVYEQYF	TGTGCCAGCACCGGGGACAGCGTTTACGAGCAGTACTTC
once	TRBV7-8	TRBJ2-7	-	CASSLQVRVSYEQYF	TGTGCCAGCAGCTTACAAGTCAGGGTGTCCTACGAGCAGTACTTC
few	TRBV11-2	TRBJ1-2	TRBD1	CASSLGILGQIYGYTF	TGTGCCAGCAGCTTAGGGATTTTGGGACAGATCTATGGCTACACCTTC
-	TRBV28	TRBJ1-4	-	CASSPGRDPEVFF	TGTGCCAGCAGTCCCGGAAGAGACCCTGAGGTGTTTTTT
-	TRBV12-3/TRBV12-4	TRBJ2-7	-	CASSVGEGSYF	-
once	TRBV5-1	TRBJ2-1	-	CASSGTPGLPYNEQFF	TGCGCCAGCAGCGGCACCCCAGGGTTACCCTACAATGAGCAGTTCTTC
few	TRBV6-7	TRBJ1-1	-	CASSYPKPPGPPKRVMNTEAFF	TGTGCCAGCAGTTATCCAAAACCCCCGGGACCCCCGAAGCGGGTGATGAACACTGAAGCTTTCTTT
few	TRBV6-5	TRBJ1-1	TRBD1	CASTRGQGFRTEAFF	TGTGCCAGCACCCGGGGACAGGGCTTCAGGACTGAAGCTTTCTTT
-	TRBV9	TRBJ1-1	-	CASSVVRGRTEAFF	TGTGCCAGCAGCGTAGTTCGGGGGAGGACTGAAGCTTTCTTT
-	TRBV7-2	TRBJ1-2	-	CASSLGGGLSYAGYTF	TGTGCCAGCAGCTTAGGGGGGGGGTTAAGCTATGCTGGCTACACCTTC
-	TRBV30	TRBJ1-1	-	CAWSRGSTEAFF	TGTGCCTGGAGTCGGGGGAGCACTGAAGCTTTCTTT
-	TRBV27	TRBJ1-5	-	CASKRGGQINQPQHF	TGTGCCAGCAAGCGGGGAGGGCAAATCAATCAGCCCCAGCATTTT
once	TRBV7-8	TRBJ1-2	TRBD1	CASSLRDRVYGYTF	TGTGCCAGCAGCTTACGAGACAGGGTGTATGGCTACACCTTC